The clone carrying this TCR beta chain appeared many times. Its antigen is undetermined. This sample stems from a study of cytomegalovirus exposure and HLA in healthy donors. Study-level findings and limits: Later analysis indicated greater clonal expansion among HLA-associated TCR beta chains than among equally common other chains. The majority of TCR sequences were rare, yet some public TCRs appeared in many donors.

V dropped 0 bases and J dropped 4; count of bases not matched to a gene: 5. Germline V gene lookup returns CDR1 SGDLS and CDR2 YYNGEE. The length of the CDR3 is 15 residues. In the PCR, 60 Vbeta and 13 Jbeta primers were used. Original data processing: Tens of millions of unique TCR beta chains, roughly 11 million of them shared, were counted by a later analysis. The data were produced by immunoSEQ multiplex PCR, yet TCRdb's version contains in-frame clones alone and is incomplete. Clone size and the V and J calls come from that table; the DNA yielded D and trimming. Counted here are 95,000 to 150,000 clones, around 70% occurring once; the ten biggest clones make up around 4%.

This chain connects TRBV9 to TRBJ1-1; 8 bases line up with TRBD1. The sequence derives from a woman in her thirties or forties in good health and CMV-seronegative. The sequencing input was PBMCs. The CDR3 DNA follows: TGTGCCAGCAGCGTAGTCCAGGGGGCAGGCACTGAAGCTTTCTTT. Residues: CASSVVQGAGTEAFF.